One and the same sample provided the 8 T cell receptor beta chains below, sequenced in a study of control samples from healthy donors and cancer patients (dated by TCRdb to the early 2020s). Library preparation used the immunoSEQ multiplex PCR assay. Held by TCRdb, this immuneACCESS table contains in-frame sequences only and omits some clones. Under half of the omission traces to an unresolved V gene where checked; the cause of the rest is unknown. This sample is represented by about 82,000 clones; about 87% of them were singletons. The leading ten clones occupy around 18% of the sample. Sequencing input: blood. These receptors were taken from a man in his forties or fifties in good health.

A word on this clone: This specimen includes other DNA sequences encoding the same CDR3. This chain connects TRBV7-3 to TRBJ2-7; TRBD1 agrees at 11 bases. This CDR3 contains 13 residues. Germline V gives CDR1 SGHTA, CDR2 FQGTGA. Germline trimming cut 6 bases from V and 7 bases from J; bases unmatched to any gene: 5. The CDR3 DNA is TGTGCCAGCAGTTTGGACAGGGGGCGGGAGCAGTACTTC. This gives the protein CASSLDRGREQYF. The whole variable domain, filled in from reference TRBV7-3 and TRBJ2-7, reads GAGVSQTPSNKVTEKGKYVELRCDPISGHTALYWYRQSLGQGPEFLIYFQGTGAADDSGLPNDRFFAVRPEGSVSTLKIQRTERGDSAVYLCASSLDRGREQYFGPGTRLTVT.

In its sample, this clone was seen once. This chain joins TRBV15 and TRBJ1-3, with D unresolved. The germline V and J ends were trimmed by 0 bases and 2 bases, with 2 bases remaining between them. The CDR3 is 13 residues long. Germline assignment: CDR1 LNHNV and CDR2 YYDKDF (reference sequence). CDR3 sequence reads: CATSRDAGNTIYF. As DNA, the CDR3 is TGTGCCACCAGCAGAGATGCTGGAAACACCATATATTTT. The whole variable domain, filled in from reference TRBV15 and TRBJ1-3, reads DAMVIQNPRYQVTQFGKPVTLSCSQTLNHNVMYWYQQKSSQAPKLLFHYYDKDFNNEADTPDNFQSRRPNTSFCFLDIRSPGLGDTAMYLCATSRDAGNTIYFGEGSWLTVV.

The V call is TRBV18, the J call TRBJ1-1; tentatively, D is TRBD1 (6 bases). The germline CDR1 and CDR2 sequences are KGHSH and LQKENI. The V end was cut by 3 bases, the J end by 4 bases, with 12 bases between. This CDR3 region has 14 residues. In nucleotides, the CDR3 is TGTGCCAGCTCACCGATTGAGGGGGGCACTGAAGCTTTCTTT. The encoded protein is CASSPIEGGTEAFF. Supplemented by reference TRBV18 and TRBJ1-1, the full variable domain reads NAGVMQNPRHLVRRRGQEARLRCSPMKGHSHVYWYRQLPEEGLKFMVYLQKENIIDESGMPKERFSAEFPKEGPSILRIQQVVRGDSAAYFCASSPIEGGTEAFFGQGTRLTVV.

V is TRBV12-3 or TRBV12-4 and J is TRBJ1-2, with D hard to call. The CDR3 runs to 12 residues. V was shortened by 1 base and J by 4 bases, with 4 bases between the two germline ends. The CDR3 is CASSLDSYGYTF. DNA of the CDR3: TGTGCCAGCAGTTTAGACAGCTATGGCTACACCTTC.

The chain couples TRBV3-1 (or the pseudogene TRBV3-2) to TRBJ2-1; D might be TRBD2 (5 bases). Germline assignment: CDR1 LGHDT and CDR2 YNNKEL (reference sequence). The CDR3 totals 14 residues. The V and J ends lost 3 bases and 9 bases respectively, with 15 bases between them. The CDR3 DNA reads as TGTGCCAGCAGCCAGGGTGGCTTCGAGGGTGAGCAGTTCTTC. Translated, it gives CASSQGGFEGEQFF.

The chain links TRBV5-1 to TRBJ2-7, with a weak D call TRBD2 (7 bases). The CDR3 extends over 14 amino acids. The germline V gene has CDR1 SGHRS and CDR2 YFSETQ. The V gene lost 2 bases and the J gene lost 6 bases, with 15 bases spanning the gap. The CDR3 loop is CASSFYRGAAEQYF. CDR3 DNA sequence: TGCGCCAGCAGCTTCTACCGGGGGGCGGCCGAGCAGTACTTC.

V gene TRBV7-3 combines with J gene TRBJ2-3, with D perhaps TRBD2 (6 bases). Trimming cost V 3 bases and J 1 base, with 8 bases left between them. Germline CDR1 and CDR2: SGHTA and FQGTGA. The CDR3 sequence is 14 residues long. CDR3 protein: CASSFWGGTDTQYF. For the CDR3, the DNA is TGTGCCAGCAGCTTCTGGGGGGGCACAGATACGCAGTATTTT. Drawing the rest from reference TRBV7-3 and TRBJ2-3, the complete variable domain is GAGVSQTPSNKVTEKGKYVELRCDPISGHTALYWYRQSLGQGPEFLIYFQGTGAADDSGLPNDRFFAVRPEGSVSTLKIQRTERGDSAVYLCASSFWGGTDTQYFGPGTRLTVL.

The chain uses TRBV7-8 and TRBJ1-5; the match to TRBD1 covers 8 bases. V lost 5 bases to trimming and J lost 0 bases; unmatched junction nucleotides: 9. The CDR3 length is 17 residues. Germline V gene data show CDR1 as SGHVS and CDR2 as FQNEAQ. CDR3 loop: CASSAGQVMHSNQPQHF. CDR3 nucleotide sequence: TGTGCCAGCAGCGCGGGACAGGTGATGCATAGCAATCAGCCCCAGCATTTT.